This T cell receptor beta chain was recovered during a study of T cell repertoires in cytomegalovirus infection. The wider study: Public signatures in TCR beta pointed to CMV infection and matching HLA type. Study-level points and caveats: Summed public TCR beta family frequency identified CMV carriers bearing the relevant HLA.

TCRdb analysed the reads with MiXCR anew, one entry per CDR3 protein. This sample carries approximately 990,000 distinct CDR3 sequences, about a third of them seen once, and the ten largest clones take roughly 12%. The CDR3 spans 14 residues. The V end was cut by 2 bases, the J end by 8 bases, with 13 bases between. The germline V gene encodes CDR1 SGHVS and CDR2 FQNEAQ. This clonotype was seen many times. The antigen is unknown. The clonotype originates from a human donor in good health (CMV status not recorded). Some clones in this sample may be carry-over from other donors' samples. The sequencing here drew on cultured CD8+ T cells from PBMCs, taken from culture after CMV antigen stimulation. The chain carries TRBV7-8 and TRBJ2-1; D is perhaps TRBD1 (6 bases). The CDR3 bases are TGTGCCAGCAGCTTATGGACAGAGGGGGATGAGCAGTTCTTC. Translation gives CASSLWTEGDEQFF.